The 26 T cell receptor beta chains below were found in one sample sequenced in a study of blood T cells in healthy people across ages. The use of a sample-barcoded 5' primer and a J-beta primer mix characterized a second PCR of about 7 to 12 cycles. TCRdb used MiXCR to reprocess the 5' RACE reads, holding one entry per CDR3 protein. Here the sample spans approximately 810,000 distinct CDR3 sequences, about 28% being singletons. Sequenced sample: blood. The receptors derive from a woman of 80 years or more in good health.

V and J are TRBV5-1 and TRBJ2-7, with 7 bases identical to TRBD2. The CDR3 covers 17 residues. The V gene end was trimmed by 4 bases and the J gene end by 1 base; junction bases not matched to a gene: 14. Germline-derived CDR1 and CDR2 are SGHRS and YFSETQ. CDR3 nucleotides: TGCGCCAGCAGCCCAGGGACGGGACTAACCTTATCCTACGAGCAGTACTTC. This gives the protein CASSPGTGLTLSYEQYF.

As to this clonotype: A clone one base away is much larger, so this may be a read error. V gene TRBV12-3 or TRBV12-4 combines with J gene TRBJ2-3, with D tentatively TRBD1 (6 bases). CDR3 length: 15 residues. Trimming shortened V by 6 bases and J by 0 bases, and 13 bases separated the two germline ends. DNA of the CDR3: TGTGCCAGCAGCTACAGGGTGGGGAGCACAGATACGCAGTATTTT. It yields the protein CASSYRVGSTDTQYF.

This clonotype was picked up a small number of times. V gene TRBV5-5 combines with J gene TRBJ1-1; no firm D call. Germline V gene lookup returns CDR1 SGHKS and CDR2 YYEKEE (reference sequence). V was cut by 5 bases and J by 1 base, with 9 bases left in between. The CDR3 contains 13 residues. The CDR3 DNA is TGTGCCAGCAGGTTCGGAGCGAACACTGAAGCTTTCTTT. Its translation is CASRFGANTEAFF. Variable domain in full (rest from reference TRBV5-5 and TRBJ1-1): DAGVTQSPTHLIKTRGQQVTLRCSPISGHKSVSWYQQVLGQGPQFIFQYYEKEERGRGNFPDRFSARQFPNYSSELNVNALLLGDSALYLCASRFGANTEAFFGQGTRLTVV.

This clonotype was observed at least ten times. The chain joins TRBV15 to TRBJ2-7; 8 bases match TRBD2. The CDR3 consists of 15 residues. Losses at the gene ends were 3 bases for V and 3 bases for J; bases not matched to a gene: 7. In germline, CDR1 is LNHNV, CDR2 YYDKDF (reference sequence). CDR3 amino acids: CATSRASGRDYEQYF. The CDR3 nucleotides are TGTGCCACCAGCAGGGCTAGCGGGCGGGACTACGAGCAGTACTTC.

Regarding this clonotype: A much bigger clone sits one base away, suggesting this may be a read error. The CDR3 loop reads CATGGTGVITDTQYF. The CDR3 region has the DNA TGTGCCACGGGGGGGACAGGGGTCATCACAGATACGCAGTATTTT. The gene calls are TRBV10-3 and TRBJ2-3; TRBD1 matches at 10 bases. Germline CDR1 ENHRY, CDR2 SYGVKD. This CDR3 has 15 amino acids. Unmatched junction bases numbered 9, after V lost 10 bases and J lost 2 bases.

This clonotype was seen ten or more times. The rearrangement joins TRBV11-2 to TRBJ1-1; 8 nucleotides match TRBD1. CDR1 and CDR2 (germline): SGHAT, FQNNGV. The V and J ends lost 6 bases and 7 bases, in that order; junction bases with no gene match: 13. This CDR3 has 15 residues. Here the CDR3 reads CASRLPRTGSNEAFF. As DNA, the CDR3 is TGTGCCAGCAGACTGCCCCGGACAGGGTCAAATGAAGCTTTCTTT.

A remark on this clonotype: The CDR3 does not close with the conserved phenylalanine or tryptophan, likely indicating a read error. No DNA is shown, since the ends of the CDR3 on it are uncertain; the CDR3 is the one TCRdb lists. The chain links TRBV29-1 to TRBJ2-5; TRBD1, as called in the table, went unchecked against the DNA. Germline lookup yields CDR1 SQVTM and CDR2 ANQGSEA. Both ends counted, the CDR3 spans 14 residues. This chain's CDR3 is CSVEQGAAGYTFGS.

In its sample, this clonotype was seen a few times. This rearrangement joins TRBV20-1 to TRBJ1-1; D is perhaps TRBD1 (6 bases). V was pared by 0 bases and J by 1 base, with 15 bases between. Germline-derived CDR1 and CDR2 are DFQATT and SNEGSKA (reference sequence). The CDR3 extends over 16 amino acids. The CDR3 DNA is TGCAGTGCTAGAGATGCGGGGGGGCGCCGGAACACTGAAGCTTTCTTT. As protein: CSARDAGGRRNTEAFF.

V and J are TRBV6-5 and TRBJ1-6; D remains ambiguous. This CDR3 contains 14 residues. Trimming took 6 bases from V and 5 from J, leaving 11 bases between them. From germline, CDR1 is MNHEY and CDR2 SVGAGI. The CDR3 nucleotides read TGTGCCAGCAGAGCGACAAACAATAATTCACCCCTCCACTTT. Translating it yields CASRATNNNSPLHF.

CDR3 protein: CASSRRSEQFF. As DNA, the CDR3 is TGTGCCAGCAGTCGGCGGAGTGAGCAGTTCTTC. The chain combines TRBV6-1 with TRBJ2-1; D is undetermined. The CDR3 extends over 11 amino acids. V lost 5 bases and J lost 9, with 8 bases in between. CDR1 and CDR2 (germline): MNHNS, SASEGT.

This clonotype was picked up a small number of times. The CDR3 DNA reads TGCGCCAGCAGGGTCGGGAGGGGTACTAAGGATACGCAGTATTTT. It specifies CASRVGRGTKDTQYF. V usage is TRBV5-1 and J usage is TRBJ2-3, with 8 nucleotides matching TRBD2. Trimming cost V 5 bases and J 6 bases; bases outside gene matches: 11. The CDR3 is 15 residues long. CDR1 is SGHRS and CDR2 is YFSETQ in the germline V gene.

In the case of this clonotype: It may be a read error: a sequence one base away is much more abundant. This chain joins TRBV20-1 and TRBJ1-5, with D uncertain. The CDR3 is 13 amino acids. Germline V CDR1 and CDR2: DFQATT, SNEGSKA (reference sequence). Trimming left V 2 bases short and J 3 bases short, with 8 bases between. The CDR3 here is CSARPCPNQPQHF. The CDR3 region has the DNA TGCAGTGCTAGACCCTGCCCCAATCAGCCCCAGCATTTT.

This chain joins TRBV23-1 and TRBJ2-5; D remains ambiguous. The DNA end is more similar to TRBJ2-7, so the J call may be wrong. TRBV23-1 is placed among ORFs of uncertain function. The CDR3 extends over 14 amino acids. The CDR3 spells CASSQSGPSYEQYF. The CDR3 region has the DNA TGCGCCAGCAGTCAATCCGGTCCGAGCTACGAGCAGTACTTC.

The sample holds many counts of this clonotype. This chain joins TRBV20-1 and TRBJ2-3; a weak D match, TRBD2 (7 bases). The germline CDR1 and CDR2 sequences are DFQATT and SNEGSKA (reference sequence). The CDR3 totals 17 residues. V was shortened by 0 bases and J by 1 base, with 17 bases between the two germline ends. CDR3 DNA sequence: TGCAGTGCTAGAGATCATCGCGGCGGGGGCCGCACAGATACGCAGTATTTT. This gives the protein CSARDHRGGGRTDTQYF.

This clonotype was counted between two and nine times. The chain employs TRBV5-8 and TRBJ2-7; TRBD2 is a possible D gene (5 bases). Trimming took off 0 bases at V and 0 bases at J, with 13 bases between the two ends. This CDR3 has 16 residues. In germline, CDR1 is SGHTS, CDR2 YDEGEE. The CDR3 bases are TGTGCCAGCAGCTTGGCCGCGGGCCTAAGCTCCTACGAGCAGTACTTC. It codes for CASSLAAGLSSYEQYF.

Comment on this clonotype: This may come from a read error, since a much larger clone is one base off. This sequence joins TRBV5-1 and TRBJ2-1; 7 bases are a match to TRBD2. This CDR3 spans 16 amino acids. J lost 10 bases, V lost 1 base, and 14 bases had no gene match. Per the germline V gene, CDR1 is SGHRS and CDR2 is YFSETQ. The CDR3 nucleotides read TGCGCCAGCAGCTTGCGGGGGGTCCGGAGCTCCTACGAGCAGTTCTTC. This encodes CASSLRGVRSSYEQFF.

The CDR3, as DNA: TGCGCCAGCCAGCTTTCGGGGGCCAACAATGAGCAGTTCTTC. Translation gives CASQLSGANNEQFF. This chain uses TRBV4-1 with TRBJ2-1; TRBD1 or TRBD2 may be the D gene (6 bases each). V was shortened by 8 bases and J by 5 bases, with 16 bases between the two germline ends. The CDR3 runs to 14 residues. Germline V gene sequence: CDR1 MGHRA, CDR2 YSYEKL.

Notes on this clonotype: The junction departs from the called germline gene at one end, perhaps through a read error. The V and J genes are TRBV6-8 and TRBJ2-5; no clear D. CDR3 length: 15 residues. From germline, CDR1 is MNHGY and CDR2 SAAAGT. As DNA, the CDR3 is TGTGCCAGCAGCCCTCCCCGACTTCGGCAAGAGACCCAGTGCTTC. It yields the protein CASSPPRLRQETQCF.

Turning to this clonotype: A much larger clonotype is one base distant, so this may be a read error. J is TRBJ2-4 and V is TRBV28; D unresolved. The CDR3 length is 11 residues. V was clipped by 5 bases and J by 12 bases, with 11 bases between them. CDR1 and CDR2 (germline): MDHEN, SYDVKM. Here the CDR3 reads CASSRKWDQYF. The DNA of the CDR3 is TGTGCCAGCAGTCGGAAGTGGGATCAGTACTTC. The full variable domain, its missing parts supplied by reference TRBV28 and TRBJ2-4, is DVKVTQSSRYLVKRTGEKVFLECVQDMDHENMFWYRQDPGLGLRLIYFSYDVKMKEKGDIPEGYSVSREKKERFSLILESASTNQTSMYLCASSRKWDQYFGAGTRLSVL.

This clonotype was found many times. This chain links TRBV27 with TRBJ2-7; TRBD1 might be the D (6 bases). Germline CDR1 MNHEY, CDR2 SMNVEV (reference sequence). The CDR3 is 13 amino acids. Trimming removed 5 bases at V and 5 bases at J, with 13 bases between. The CDR3 reads CASSPQGTHEQYF. The CDR3 nucleotides read TGTGCCAGCAGTCCTCAGGGGACCCACGAGCAGTACTTC.

This clonotype came up a few times. The DNA of the CDR3 is TGTGCCAGCAGCCTCCAAGGGGGGGAAACTCAGCCCCAGCATTTT. The encoded protein is CASSLQGGETQPQHF. The chain uses TRBV7-2 and TRBJ1-5, with a tentative D call TRBD1 (6 bases). From germline, CDR1 is SGHTA and CDR2 FQGNSA. The CDR3 runs 15 residues. The V gene lost 5 bases and the J gene lost 6 bases, with 17 bases spanning the gap.

Many counts were recorded for this clonotype. This CDR3 reads CSARVTGSSQGAYNEQFF. CDR3 DNA sequence: TGCAGTGCTAGAGTGACAGGAAGCTCGCAGGGAGCCTACAATGAGCAGTTCTTC. The gene calls are TRBV20-1 and TRBJ2-1; D may be TRBD1 (6 bases). V lost 1 base and J 2 bases, leaving 21 bases between the germline ends. CDR1 is DFQATT and CDR2 is SNEGSKA in the germline V gene (reference sequence). The CDR3 contains 18 residues.

This clonotype was found a few times. A much larger clone differs by one base, so this may be a read error. The chain links TRBV7-9 to TRBJ1-2, with no clear D. The CDR3 sequence is 12 residues long. The germline CDR1 and CDR2 sequences are SEHNR and FQNEAQ (reference sequence). This chain's CDR3 is CASSLQHYGCTF. CDR3 nucleotides: TGTGCCAGCAGCTTACAGCACTATGGCTGCACCTTC.

The V and J genes are TRBV20-1 and TRBJ1-1; D is ambiguous. Germline loops: CDR1 DFQATT, CDR2 SNEGSKA (reference sequence). The CDR3 has 13 residues. The V gene lost 5 bases and the J gene lost 4 bases, with 14 bases spanning the gap. CDR3 sequence: CSAVGWAGTEAFF. The CDR3 nucleotides read TGCAGTGCTGTTGGATGGGCTGGCACTGAAGCTTTCTTT.

The rearrangement links TRBV7-2 to TRBJ1-4, with D possibly being TRBD1 (5 bases). Per the germline V gene, CDR1 is SGHTA and CDR2 is FQGNSA. CDR3 length: 16 amino acids. Trimming pared 1 base from V and 8 bases from J, leaving 17 bases between. The CDR3 sequence is CASSLGLVGGREKLFF. The CDR3, as DNA: TGTGCCAGCAGCTTAGGTCTTGTGGGGGGGAGAGAAAAACTGTTTTTT.

The chain combines TRBV12-3 or TRBV12-4 with TRBJ1-5; D is perhaps TRBD1 (5 bases). The CDR3 is 16 residues long. Deletions cut 7 bases from V and 0 bases from J, with 16 bases between. The CDR3: CASTSMGVYSNQPQHF. For the CDR3, the DNA is TGTGCCAGCACCTCAATGGGGGTCTATAGCAATCAGCCCCAGCATTTT.